This T cell receptor (beta chain) was profiled in a study of shared clonotypes between healthy human individuals. From germline, CDR1 is SGHVS and CDR2 FNYEAQ. CDR3 length: 18 residues. V was clipped by 5 bases and J by 0 bases; unmatched bases: 10. In regard to this clone: Its target is unknown.

CD8 cells classed as naive were CD45RO-negative and positively selected for CCR7, excluding terminally differentiated effector memory CD45RA+ cells. Profiling relied on immunoSEQ multiplex PCR, and the TCRdb table lists in-frame clones only, not all of them. The sample contains some 2,000,000 clones, 85% to 95% of which appear only once. Overall study findings and caveats: A reduction in generation probabilities was seen for non-shared clonotypes relative to those shared by all four donors. Generally, naive subsets (rather than memory subsets) showed larger estimated richness. The low donor count limited represented genetic and exposure-history diversity.

The sequence came from a man aged 18 to 29 in good health. The sequenced sample was naive CD8+ T cells sorted from blood. The chain has TRBV7-6 and TRBJ1-1, with 12 positions matching TRBD1. As DNA, the CDR3 is TGTGCCAGCAGCGGTATTCGGGACAGGGGGCTTATGAACACTGAAGCTTTCTTT. It yields the protein CASSGIRDRGLMNTEAFF.